The 9 T cell receptor beta chains in this list originate from one sample, sequenced in a study of blood T cell repertoires in COVID-19 (dated by TCRdb to about 2020). Library preparation employed the immunoSEQ multiplex PCR assay. TCRdb's version of the immuneACCESS table is confined to in-frame rearrangements and falls short of the full clone set. An unresolved V gene accounts for under half of the shortfall where checked; the remainder is of unknown origin. This sample lists approximately 130,000 clones; roughly nine tenths were detected once. The top ten clonotypes cover around 30% of the sample. The sample comprised peripheral blood. These TCRs come from an older man with active or convalescent COVID-19.

V usage is TRBV7-2 and J usage is TRBJ1-5; D is unclear. V shed 5 bases and J shed 7 bases, with 15 bases lying between them. This CDR3 comprises 14 residues. The V gene's germline CDR1 is SGHTA and CDR2 FQGNSA. The CDR3 bases are TGTGCCAGCAGCCCCCTCGACCGCGGGCAGCCCCAGCATTTT. Translation gives CASSPLDRGQPQHF.

This chain links TRBV27 with TRBJ2-7; TRBD1 matches 10 bases. CDR1 and CDR2 from the germline V gene are MNHEY and SMNVEV (reference sequence). CDR3 length equals 15 residues. V gave up 8 bases and J gave up 6 bases; unmatched junction bases: 13. The CDR3 spells CASSLPGTGVGEQYF. The DNA for the CDR3 is TGTGCCAGCTCCTTACCCGGGACAGGGGTAGGCGAGCAGTACTTC.

This rearrangement joins TRBV6-1 to TRBJ2-7; weak D call: TRBD1 (6 bases). Germline CDR1 reads MNHNS; CDR2 reads SASEGT. Trimming shortened V by 1 base and J by 0 bases, and 10 bases separated the two germline ends. This CDR3 is built from 15 residues. CDR3 region: CASSEDGQYSYEQYF. The CDR3 region has the DNA TGTGCCAGCAGTGAAGACGGACAGTACTCCTACGAGCAGTACTTC.

The chain couples TRBV5-1 to TRBJ2-3; 12 bases are a match to TRBD2. The CDR3 spans 15 residues. V shed 7 bases, J shed 2 bases, and the junction held 5 bases outside the gene matches. The germline V gene has CDR1 SGHRS and CDR2 YFSETQ. CDR3 residues: CASRWTSGATDTQYF. CDR3 in DNA: TGCGCCAGCCGATGGACTAGCGGGGCCACAGATACGCAGTATTTT. Supplemented by reference TRBV5-1 and TRBJ2-3, the full variable domain reads KAGVTQTPRYLIKTRGQQVTLSCSPISGHRSVSWYQQTPGQGLQFLFEYFSETQRNKGNFPGRFSGRQFSNSRSEMNVSTLELGDSALYLCASRWTSGATDTQYFGPGTRLTVL.

This clone appeared a single time. The J gene is TRBJ1-1, the V gene TRBV24-1; TRBD1 matches at 7 bases. J lost 0 bases, V lost 4 bases, and 1 base had no gene match. The CDR3 is made up of 14 amino acids. Germline V gene sequence: CDR1 KGHDR, CDR2 SFDVKD. DNA of the CDR3: TGTGCCACCAGTGAAGGGACAGTGAACACTGAAGCTTTCTTT. It codes for CATSEGTVNTEAFF.

The chain employs TRBV2 and TRBJ1-5, with D perhaps matching TRBD1 (6 bases). The CDR3 consists of 14 residues. The germline V and J ends were trimmed by 6 bases and 4 bases, with 13 bases remaining between them. From germline, CDR1 is SNHLY and CDR2 FYNNEI. CDR3 region: CASSQDRLNQPQHF. The CDR3 DNA reads TGTGCCAGCAGCCAGGACAGATTAAATCAGCCCCAGCATTTT.

The V and J genes are TRBV19 and TRBJ1-5, with TRBD1 matching over 9 bases. From germline, CDR1 is LNHDA and CDR2 SQIVND (reference sequence). V gave up 0 bases and J gave up 4 bases; unmatched junction bases: 1. The CDR3 is 15 residues long. The CDR3 protein is CASSIEDRGNQPQHF. CDR3 nucleotide sequence: TGTGCCAGTAGTATAGAGGACAGGGGTAATCAGCCCCAGCATTTT.

This chain connects TRBV28 to TRBJ1-5; D is possibly TRBD1 (5 bases). The CDR3 loop spans 13 amino acids. Germline V gene lookup returns CDR1 MDHEN and CDR2 SYDVKM. The V gene lost 6 bases and the J gene lost 6 bases, with 12 bases spanning the gap. The CDR3 sequence: CASRQGSGQPQHF. The CDR3 DNA reads as TGTGCCAGCAGGCAGGGTAGCGGTCAGCCCCAGCATTTT. The full variable domain, in which reference TRBV28 and TRBJ1-5 provide the parts outside the CDR3, is DVKVTQSSRYLVKRTGEKVFLECVQDMDHENMFWYRQDPGLGLRLIYFSYDVKMKEKGDIPEGYSVSREKKERFSLILESASTNQTSMYLCASRQGSGQPQHFGDGTRLSIL.

The chain uses TRBV4-2 and TRBJ2-1; 12 positions agree with TRBD2. Germline lookup yields CDR1 LGHNA and CDR2 YNFKEQ. Trimming cost V 0 bases and J 9 bases; bases outside gene matches: 6. This CDR3 spans 16 amino acids. Here the CDR3 DNA reads TGTGCCAGCAGCCAAGATGAGGCTAGCGGGAGGGTTGAGCAGTTCTTC. It is translated as CASSQDEASGRVEQFF.